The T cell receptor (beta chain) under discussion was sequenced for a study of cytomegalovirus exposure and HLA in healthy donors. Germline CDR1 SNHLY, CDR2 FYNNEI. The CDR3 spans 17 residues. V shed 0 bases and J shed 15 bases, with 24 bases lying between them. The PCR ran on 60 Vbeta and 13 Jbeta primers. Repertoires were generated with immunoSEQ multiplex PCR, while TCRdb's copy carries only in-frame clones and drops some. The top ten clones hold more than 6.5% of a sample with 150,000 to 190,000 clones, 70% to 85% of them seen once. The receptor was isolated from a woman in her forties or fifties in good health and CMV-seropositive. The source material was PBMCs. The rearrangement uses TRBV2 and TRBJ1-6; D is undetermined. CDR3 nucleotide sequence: TGTGCCAGCAGTGAAGCGCCGTTTTTGGAGCAGTCTAGTTTCCTCCACTTT. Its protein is CASSEAPFLEQSSFLHF.